This T cell receptor (beta chain) appears in the sequencing data of a study of early T cells in non-severe SARS-CoV-2 infection. In germline, CDR1 is MDHEN, CDR2 SYDVKM. V shed 4 bases, J shed 5 bases, and the junction held 9 bases outside the gene matches. The CDR3 runs to 16 residues. Individual cDNA molecules were tagged with unique molecular identifiers, the study reported. TCRdb ran MiXCR on the 5' RACE reads and lists one entry per CDR3 protein. The sample records about 40,000 distinct CDR3 sequences, roughly 6% being singletons. Study results and caveats: VDJdb matching skewed toward anti-spike CD8 responses, missing private and CD4 specificities.

There are a few counts of this clonotype. Its antigen is not known. V gene TRBV28 combines with J gene TRBJ2-7; 12 nucleotides align to TRBD2. The TCR originated in an adult who was a healthcare worker with PCR-confirmed SARS-CoV-2 infection or an uninfected control (not recorded which). The sequencing used whole blood, collected at baseline. The CDR3 coding sequence is TGTGCCAGCAGTTCTAGCGGGGGGGGTCTTATCGACGAGCAGTACTTC. Residues: CASSSSGGGLIDEQYF.